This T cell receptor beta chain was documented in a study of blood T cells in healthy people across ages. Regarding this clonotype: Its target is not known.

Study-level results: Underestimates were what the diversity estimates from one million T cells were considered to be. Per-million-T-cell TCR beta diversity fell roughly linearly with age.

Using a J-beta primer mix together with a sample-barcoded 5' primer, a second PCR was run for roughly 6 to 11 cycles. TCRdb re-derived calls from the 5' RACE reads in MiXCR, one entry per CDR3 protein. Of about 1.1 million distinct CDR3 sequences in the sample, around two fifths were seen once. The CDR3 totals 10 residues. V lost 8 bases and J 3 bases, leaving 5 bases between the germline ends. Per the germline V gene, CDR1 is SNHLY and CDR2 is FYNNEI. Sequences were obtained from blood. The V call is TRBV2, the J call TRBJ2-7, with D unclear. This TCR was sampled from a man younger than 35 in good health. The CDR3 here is CASVGYEQYF. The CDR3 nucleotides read TGTGCCAGCGTAGGCTACGAGCAGTACTTC.